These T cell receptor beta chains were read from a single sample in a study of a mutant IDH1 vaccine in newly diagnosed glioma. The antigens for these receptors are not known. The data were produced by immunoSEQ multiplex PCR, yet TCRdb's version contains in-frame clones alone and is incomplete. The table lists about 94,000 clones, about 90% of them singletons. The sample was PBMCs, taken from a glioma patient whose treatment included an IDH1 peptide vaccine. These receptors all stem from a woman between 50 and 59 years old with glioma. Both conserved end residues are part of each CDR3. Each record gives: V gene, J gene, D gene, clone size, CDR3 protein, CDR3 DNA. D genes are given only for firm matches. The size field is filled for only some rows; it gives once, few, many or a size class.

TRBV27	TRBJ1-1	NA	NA	CASSYITGTLNTEAFF	TGTGCCAGCAGTTACATCACCGGGACACTGAACACTGAAGCTTTCTTT
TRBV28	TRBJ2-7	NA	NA	CASSLVRWGQYF	TGTGCCAGCAGTTTAGTTCGGTGGGGGCAGTACTTC
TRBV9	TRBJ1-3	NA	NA	CASRDFSGNTIYF	TGTGCCAGCAGGGACTTCTCTGGAAACACCATATATTTT
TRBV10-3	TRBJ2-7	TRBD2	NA	CAISAPGLAGVSYEQYF	TGTGCCATCAGTGCACCGGGACTAGCGGGAGTATCCTACGAGCAGTACTTC
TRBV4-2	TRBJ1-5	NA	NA	CASSSGRGNQPQHF	TGTGCCAGCAGCTCGGGGAGGGGCAATCAGCCCCAGCATTTT
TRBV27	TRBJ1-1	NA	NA	CASTQSYWTDGVEAFF	TGTGCCAGCACCCAAAGCTACTGGACCGACGGAGTTGAAGCTTTCTTT
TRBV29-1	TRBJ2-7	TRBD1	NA	CSVLGEWTGGPYEQYF	TGCAGCGTCCTAGGGGAGTGGACAGGGGGCCCCTACGAGCAGTACTTC
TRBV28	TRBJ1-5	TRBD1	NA	CASRRGLRYGNQPQHF	TGTGCCAGCAGGAGGGGGCTACGGTATGGGAATCAGCCCCAGCATTTT
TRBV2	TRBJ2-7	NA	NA	CASRVWTGSYEQYF	TGTGCCAGCAGGGTATGGACTGGTTCCTACGAGCAGTACTTC
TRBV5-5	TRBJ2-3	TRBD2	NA	CASSLGLAGPTQYF	TGTGCCAGCAGCTTGGGGCTAGCGGGGCCAACGCAGTATTTT
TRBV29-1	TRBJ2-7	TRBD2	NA	CSVAAIAGGGSYEQYF	TGCAGCGTTGCGGCGATAGCGGGAGGGGGCTCCTACGAGCAGTACTTC
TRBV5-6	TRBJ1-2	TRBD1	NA	CASSFRDRGNYGYTF	TGTGCCAGCAGCTTTAGGGACAGGGGGAACTATGGCTACACCTTC
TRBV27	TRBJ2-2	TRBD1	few	CASRTGQRNTGELFF	TGTGCCAGCAGGACGGGACAGAGGAACACCGGGGAGCTGTTTTTT
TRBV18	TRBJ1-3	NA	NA	CASSPLLSREGNTIYF	TGTGCCAGCTCACCCCTCCTGTCCAGGGAAGGAAACACCATATATTTT
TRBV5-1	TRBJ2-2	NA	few	CASSIPGTGELFF	TGCGCCAGCAGCATACCAGGGACCGGGGAGCTGTTTTTT
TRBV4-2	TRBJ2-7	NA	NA	CASSQESSGPYEQYF	TGTGCCAGCAGCCAAGAATCCTCGGGGCCCTACGAGCAGTACTTC
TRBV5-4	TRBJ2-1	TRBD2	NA	CASSKEREGLGNEQFF	TGTGCCAGCAGCAAGGAGCGGGAGGGCCTAGGGAATGAGCAGTTCTTC
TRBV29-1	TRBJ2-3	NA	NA	CSVGQSLSTDTQYF	TGCAGCGTTGGTCAGAGCCTAAGCACAGATACGCAGTATTTT
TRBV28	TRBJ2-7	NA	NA	CASSLGGHTYEQYF	TGTGCCAGCAGTTTAGGGGGACATACCTACGAGCAGTACTTC
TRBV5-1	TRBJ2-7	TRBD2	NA	CASSMTSGSYEQYF	TGCGCCAGCAGCATGACTAGCGGGAGCTACGAGCAGTACTTC
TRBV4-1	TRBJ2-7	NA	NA	CASSQDLPGRGYEQYF	TGCGCCAGCAGCCAAGATCTGCCGGGCAGGGGCTACGAGCAGTACTTC
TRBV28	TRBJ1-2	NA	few	CASSLIDRNYGYTF	TGTGCCAGCAGTTTAATAGACAGAAACTATGGCTACACCTTC
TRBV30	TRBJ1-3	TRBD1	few	CAWTPGQGRPIGNTIYF	TGTGCCTGGACTCCGGGACAGGGGCGACCTATCGGAAACACCATATATTTT
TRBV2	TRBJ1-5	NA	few	CASSGALSNQPQHF	TGTGCCAGCAGTGGGGCACTTAGCAATCAGCCCCAGCATTTT
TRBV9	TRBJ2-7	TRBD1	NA	CASSVGRADRARAWSYEQYF	TGTGCCAGCAGCGTAGGTAGGGCGGACAGGGCTCGAGCGTGGTCCTACGAGCAGTACTTC
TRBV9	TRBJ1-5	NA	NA	CASSVDGAENQPQHF	TGTGCCAGCAGCGTAGACGGGGCAGAGAATCAGCCCCAGCATTTT
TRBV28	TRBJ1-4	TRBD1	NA	CASSLAGGALEKLFF	TGTGCCAGCAGTTTGGCAGGGGGGGCGCTTGAAAAACTGTTTTTT
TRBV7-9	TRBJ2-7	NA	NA	CASRGFEQYF	TGTGCCAGCAGAGGGTTCGAGCAGTACTTC